This is a list of T cell receptor beta chains from one sample in a study of OX40 agonist ivuxolimab in advanced cancers. This table comes from immunoSEQ multiplex PCR, and its TCRdb copy is limited to in-frame clones, with some not included. The sample carries under 100,000 clones, 90% recorded once. Sequenced here: CD4+ or CD8+ T cells sorted from blood, sampled in a trial of the OX40 agonist ivuxolimab. These TCRs come from an adult with an advanced solid tumor such as melanoma, head and neck, liver or kidney cancer. CDR3s include the opening cysteine and the closing phenylalanine or tryptophan. The D gene is left open where the match is weak. Only part of the rows carry a size: once, few, many, or a class if the clone is expanded.

>TRBV7-3|-|TRBJ1-1|few
TGTGCCAGCAGCTTACTGATGAACACTGAAGCTTTCTTT
CASSLLMNTEAFF
>TRBV6-6|-|TRBJ2-1|once
TGTGCCAGCAGTTGGCGTTCGGGCGATGAGCAGTTCTTC
CASSWRSGDEQFF
>TRBV4-1|TRBD2|TRBJ2-3|-
TGCGCCAGCAGCCAAGACCCTAGCGGGAGCACAGATACGCAGTATTTT
CASSQDPSGSTDTQYF
>TRBV18|-|TRBJ2-2|-
TGTGCCAGCTCACCCAATCCGTCGGGGCAGTACACCGGGGAGCTGTTTTTT
CASSPNPSGQYTGELFF
>TRBV28|-|TRBJ1-5|-
TGTGCCAGCCTGGGGCCAGGGCGGAATCAGCCCCAGCATTTT
CASLGPGRNQPQHF
>TRBV6-6|-|TRBJ2-5|-
TGTGCCAGCAGTTACCCCCCGGATGGGGAGACCCAGTACTTC
CASSYPPDGETQYF
>TRBV7-8|TRBD2|TRBJ2-5|once
TGTGCCAGCAGCGTTTCCCATCTAGCGGGAGGCGGGGAGACCCAGTACTTC
CASSVSHLAGGGETQYF
>TRBV11-2|-|TRBJ2-5|-
TGTGCCAGCAGCTTTAGGCGGGGCGGTGAGACCCAGTACTTC
CASSFRRGGETQYF
>TRBV14|-|TRBJ2-7|-
TGTGCCAGCAGCCTGGGACTTTTGTACGAGCAGTACTTC
CASSLGLLYEQYF
>TRBV2|-|TRBJ2-6|-
TGTGCCAGCAGTGAAATTGGGCTCTCTGGGGCCAACGTCCTGACTTTC
CASSEIGLSGANVLTF
>TRBV11-3|TRBD2|TRBJ2-1|-
TGTGCCAGCAGATCCGGGACTAGCCCGAGCCATGAGCAGTTCTTC
CASRSGTSPSHEQFF
>TRBV9|-|TRBJ1-1|-
TGTGCCAGCAGCGTAGGAGGGACCCTGAACACTGAAGCTTTCTTT
CASSVGGTLNTEAFF
>TRBV6-1|-|TRBJ2-3|-
TGTGCCAGCAGTACCCGACTTGCAGATACGCAGTATTTT
CASSTRLADTQYF
>TRBV7-9|-|TRBJ1-1|once
TGTGCCAGCAGCTCCGGACAGATGAACACTGAAGCTTTCTTT
CASSSGQMNTEAFF
>TRBV19|TRBD2|TRBJ2-3|-
TGTGCCAGTAGTCTTCAGGGACTAGCAATCAGGCCAGATACGCAGTATTTT
CASSLQGLAIRPDTQYF
>TRBV28|-|TRBJ2-2|-
TGTGCCACCCACCGAGCGGGCCCCGGCACCGGGGAGCTGTTTTTT
CATHRAGPGTGELFF
>TRBV6-1|TRBD2|TRBJ2-5|few
TGTGCCAGCACCGGGGGGCAAGAGACCCAGTACTTC
CASTGGQETQYF
>TRBV6-5|-|TRBJ2-7|-
TGTGCCAGCAGTTACTCACCTATCGACCCGTACGAGCAGTACTTC
CASSYSPIDPYEQYF
>TRBV5-6|-|TRBJ2-4|-
TGTGCCAGCAGCTCCTGGGCGGGCAGGGATGGGGCCAAAAACATTCAGTACTTC
CASSSWAGRDGAKNIQYF
>TRBV9|-|TRBJ2-5|-
TGTGCCAGCAGCGTAACGGGACGAGCTAAAGAGACCCAGTACTTC
CASSVTGRAKETQYF
>TRBV6-5|-|TRBJ1-2|-
TGTGCCAGCAGTGATACCGGGATCTATGGCTACACCTTC
CASSDTGIYGYTF
>TRBV18|TRBD1|TRBJ2-7|-
TGTGCCAGCTCACCACGGGGGACAGGGATTAGCTCCTACGAGCAGTACTTC
CASSPRGTGISSYEQYF
>TRBV30|-|TRBJ2-2|-
TGTGCCTGGAAGGCCGGGGAGCTGTTTTTT
CAWKAGELFF
>TRBV7-8|TRBD2|TRBJ2-5|-
TGTGCCAGCAGCTCCGGGACTAGCGGTCTGAGAATGGAGACCCAGTACTTC
CASSSGTSGLRMETQYF
>TRBV5-4|-|TRBJ2-7|-
TGTGCCAGCAGCCCTGATCCCAGGCCGAATGCCTACGAGCAGTACTTC
CASSPDPRPNAYEQYF
>TRBV7-9|-|TRBJ1-1|-
TGTGCCAGCAGCTCCTCATTGAACACTGAAGCTTTCTTT
CASSSSLNTEAFF
>TRBV6-1|TRBD1|TRBJ1-1|-
TGTGCCAGCACACAGGGGAGGAACACTGAAGCTTTCTTT
CASTQGRNTEAFF
>TRBV6-5|-|TRBJ1-6|-
TGTGCCAGCAAGGCAACCATGAATTCACCCCTCCACTTT
CASKATMNSPLHF
>TRBV6-1|-|TRBJ1-5|-
TGTGCCAGCAGTGAAGGGGTTGCAGTTCACCAGCCCCAGCATTTT
CASSEGVAVHQPQHF
>TRBV4-1|-|TRBJ2-6|-
TGCGCCAGCAGTCCCACCGGTGGGGCCAACGTCCTGACTTTC
CASSPTGGANVLTF
>TRBV11-2|-|TRBJ1-1|-
TGTGCCAGCAGCTTAGGGTCGGGGAACACTGAAGCTTTCTTT
CASSLGSGNTEAFF
>TRBV6-1|-|TRBJ2-6|-
TGTGCCAGCAGTGACCCCCACCAGGCTGGGGCCAACGTCCTGACTTTC
CASSDPHQAGANVLTF
>TRBV19|-|TRBJ1-4|-
TGTGCCAGTAGTATGAGATCAACTAATGAAAAACTGTTTTTT
CASSMRSTNEKLFF
>TRBV25-1|-|TRBJ2-2|-
TGTGCCAGCACGTACCCGGGCGGGGAGCTGTTTTTT
CASTYPGGELFF
>TRBV2|TRBD1|TRBJ1-5|-
TGTGCCAGCAGTCCCCGGACAGGGGGTCAGCCCCAGCATTTT
CASSPRTGGQPQHF
>TRBV7-9|-|TRBJ2-1|-
TGTGCCAGCAGCTTAAAGGAACCCAGCTCCTACAATGAGCAGTTCTTC
CASSLKEPSSYNEQFF
>TRBV6-1|TRBD2|TRBJ2-1|-
TGTGCCAGCAGTCAACTACCGACTAGCAGTGAGCAGTTCTTC
CASSQLPTSSEQFF
>TRBV5-4|TRBD1|TRBJ1-1|once
TGTGCCGGCAGCACGGGACAGCGTGACACTGAAGCTTTCTTT
CAGSTGQRDTEAFF
>TRBV14|TRBD1|TRBJ2-2|few
TGTGCCAGCAGCCCTCTCACAGGGGTCAAAACCGGGGAGCTGTTTTTT
CASSPLTGVKTGELFF
>TRBV5-6|-|TRBJ1-2|-
TGTGCCAGCAGCTTAGAGGGCCGCTATGGCTACACCTTC
CASSLEGRYGYTF
>TRBV7-3|-|TRBJ2-5|-
TGTGCCAGCAGCTCGACGAGGGGAGAGACCCAGTACTTC
CASSSTRGETQYF
>TRBV9|-|TRBJ2-6|-
TGTGCCAGCAGGACCCCTCAGTACGTCCTGACTTTC
CASRTPQYVLTF
>TRBV11-3|-|TRBJ2-2|-
TGTGCCAGCAGCAACACCGGGGAGCTGTTTTTT
CASSNTGELFF
>TRBV6-5|-|TRBJ1-6|-
TGTGCCAGCAGTGAGACAGGTCGGTCACCCCTCCACTTT
CASSETGRSPLHF
>TRBV28|-|TRBJ1-5|-
TGTGCCAGCAGGGGGGGTAGGGGCAGCAATCAGCCCCAGCATTTT
CASRGGRGSNQPQHF
>TRBV6-5|-|TRBJ1-2|-
TGTGCCAGCAGTTACACGGACGATGTAGGCTACACCTTC
CASSYTDDVGYTF
>TRBV19|-|TRBJ1-2|-
TGTGCCAGTAGTTGGAGAGTGGGAGGGGACGGCTACACCTTC
CASSWRVGGDGYTF
>TRBV5-1|TRBD1|TRBJ2-7|-
TGCGCCAGCAGGGACAGGCCAGCCTACGAGCAGTACTTC
CASRDRPAYEQYF
>TRBV9|-|TRBJ2-7|-
TGTGCCAGCAGCTTGTCAGGGGCCGCCTACGAGCAGTACTTC
CASSLSGAAYEQYF
>TRBV9|TRBD2|TRBJ2-3|-
TGTGCCAGCAGCTTGGGGACTAGCGGGGGGGCAACAGATACGCAGTATTTT
CASSLGTSGGATDTQYF
>TRBV6-5|-|TRBJ1-2|-
TGTGCCAGCAGTTTCGACCGGGAGGGGGGCTACACCTTC
CASSFDREGGYTF
>TRBV5-3|TRBD2|TRBJ2-5|few
TGTGCCAGAAGCCTCCGTAGCGGGAAAGAAGAGACCCAGTACTTC
CARSLRSGKEETQYF
>TRBV7-9|-|TRBJ1-1|-
TGTGCCAGCAGCTTTACAGTGAACACTGAAGCTTTCTTT
CASSFTVNTEAFF